One sample yielded the 31 T cell receptor beta chains listed below, sequenced in a study of blood T cell repertoires in COVID-19. Clones were read by immunoSEQ multiplex PCR, and TCRdb kept only the in-frame ones, dropping some. The sample contains around 61,000 clones, approximately 84% of which appear only once. The specimen sequenced was peripheral blood. The receptor source for this set is a man aged 45 to 65 with active COVID-19.

The chain has TRBV10-3 and TRBJ2-1; D is perhaps TRBD2 (6 bases). Trimming removed 7 bases from V and 6 bases from J, with 10 bases in between. This CDR3 has 12 amino acids. Germline V lookup: CDR1 ENHRY, CDR2 SYGVKD. For the CDR3, the DNA is TGTGCCATCAACTCGCGGGGCAATGAGCAGTTCTTC. This codes for CAINSRGNEQFF.

The chain employs TRBV12-5 and TRBJ1-5; a possible D gene is TRBD1 (5 bases). This CDR3 has 19 amino acids. Trimming took off 0 bases at V and 1 base at J, with 19 bases between the two ends. The germline V gene has CDR1 LGHNT and CDR2 FRNRAP. For the CDR3, the DNA is TGTGCTAGTGGTTTGGTTCTGGGAAAACCAGGGAAAAGCAATCAGCCCCAGCATTTT. Its translation: CASGLVLGKPGKSNQPQHF.

This chain uses TRBV4-2 with TRBJ2-3; no reliable D call. Germline-derived CDR1 and CDR2 are LGHNA and YNFKEQ. The CDR3 spans 14 residues. The V end was cut by 3 bases, the J end by 0 bases, with 7 bases between. In nucleotides, the CDR3 is TGTGCCAGCAGCCAGGAGATAAGCACAGATACGCAGTATTTT. Amino acid sequence: CASSQEISTDTQYF.

The genes are TRBV4-2 and TRBJ2-1, with D possibly TRBD2 on 6 matching bases. In germline, CDR1 is LGHNA, CDR2 YNFKEQ. The CDR3 runs 18 residues. V dropped 1 base and J dropped 0 bases, with 16 bases sitting between them. The CDR3 DNA sequence: TGTGCCAGCAGCCAAGGCCCCACGGGACTCCCCTCCTACAATGAGCAGTTCTTC. It is translated as CASSQGPTGLPSYNEQFF.

The genes are TRBV28 and TRBJ1-6; 10 nucleotides align to TRBD1. Trimming at V came to 5 bases and at J to 8 bases, leaving 6 bases not matched to a gene. The germline gives CDR1 MDHEN, CDR2 SYDVKM. The CDR3 covers 15 residues. CDR3 residues: CASSLSGTGDSPLHF. The CDR3 bases are TGTGCCAGCAGTCTTTCCGGGACAGGGGATTCACCCCTCCACTTT.

This clone was counted between two and nine times. Other DNA sequences in the same sample also yield this CDR3. The chain links TRBV7-3 to TRBJ2-3; TRBD2 aligns across 12 bases. Germline CDR1 SGHTA, CDR2 FQGTGA. CDR3 length equals 15 residues. V trimming: 2 bases; J trimming: 4 bases; junction bases outside the gene matches: 1. CDR3 nucleotide sequence: TGTGCCAGCAGCTTATCTAGCGGGAGGGCAGATACGCAGTATTTT. This encodes CASSLSSGRADTQYF.

The gene calls are TRBV28 and TRBJ2-7; D is uncertain. V lost 5 bases to trimming and J lost 4 bases, with 9 bases between them. CDR1 is MDHEN, CDR2 SYDVKM, per germline. CDR3 length: 12 residues. CDR3 protein: CASSPRTYEQYF. CDR3 nucleotide sequence: TGTGCCAGCAGTCCCAGAACGTACGAGCAGTACTTC.

The J gene is TRBJ2-1, the V gene TRBV7-9, with 7 bases fitting TRBD2. Per germline, CDR1 SEHNR and CDR2 FQNEAQ (reference sequence). The CDR3 covers 13 residues. DNA of the CDR3: TGTGCGCCGGGAGGCAACCTTGGGGATGAGCAGTTCTTC. It yields the protein CAPGGNLGDEQFF.

The V call is TRBV19, the J call TRBJ1-5, with TRBD1 identical over 11 bases. V shed 5 bases, J shed 4 bases, and the junction held 10 bases outside the gene matches. Germline CDR1 and CDR2: LNHDA and SQIVND (reference sequence). The CDR3 sequence is 17 residues long. The CDR3 DNA is TGTGCCAGTAGTGTCGGACAGGGGGCGGTTTGGAATCAGCCCCAGCATTTT. Protein product: CASSVGQGAVWNQPQHF.

CDR3 nucleotides: TGTGCCAGTAGTAACCGGGACAGGGGGCTCTATGGCTACACCTTC. Translated, it gives CASSNRDRGLYGYTF. The chain couples TRBV19 to TRBJ1-2; 12 bases line up with TRBD1. The trim removed 4 bases at V and 4 bases at J, leaving 4 bases unmatched. The CDR3 contains 15 residues. Per the germline V gene, CDR1 is LNHDA and CDR2 is SQIVND (reference sequence).

The CDR3 loop is CASSPRTGPLREYEQYF. The CDR3 nucleotides read TGTGCCAGCAGCCCCCGGACAGGGCCCTTGCGAGAATACGAGCAGTACTTC. The gene calls are TRBV13 and TRBJ2-7; 8 nucleotides align to TRBD1. Germline assignment: CDR1 PRHDT and CDR2 FYEKMQ (reference sequence). V trimming: 5 bases; J trimming: 4 bases; junction bases outside the gene matches: 16. The CDR3 extends over 17 amino acids. The entire variable domain, with the rest obtained from reference TRBV13 and TRBJ2-7, is as follows: AAGVIQSPRHLIKEKRETATLKCYPIPRHDTVYWYQQGPGQDPQFLISFYEKMQSDKGSIPDRFSAQQFSDYHSELNMSSLELGDSALYFCASSPRTGPLREYEQYFGPGTRLTVT.

The chain joins TRBV12-3 or TRBV12-4 to TRBJ2-7; D gene uncertain. This CDR3 contains 12 residues. Trimming took off 3 bases at V and 5 bases at J, with 8 bases between the two ends. The DNA of the CDR3 is TGTGCCAGCAGTTTCCGCAGGCACGAGCAGTACTTC. It translates to CASSFRRHEQYF.

The rearrangement joins TRBV6-5 to TRBJ2-5; 8 positions match TRBD2. Trimming cost V 7 bases and J 4 bases; bases outside gene matches: 2. This CDR3 is built from 12 residues. CDR1 MNHEY and CDR2 SVGAGI come from the germline V gene. The CDR3 DNA reads TGTGCCAGCACGGGGGGGCCAGAGACCCAGTACTTC. Its translation is CASTGGPETQYF.

The chain employs TRBV20-1 and TRBJ2-3; possible D gene TRBD2, 5 bases. Trimming took 7 bases from V and 4 from J, leaving 9 bases between them. The V gene's germline CDR1 is DFQATT and CDR2 SNEGSKA (reference sequence). The CDR3 consists of 11 residues. The CDR3 sequence is CSGSGPDTQYF. The CDR3 region has the DNA TGCAGTGGAAGCGGCCCAGATACGCAGTATTTT.

The chain employs TRBV19 and TRBJ2-5, with 8 bases aligning to TRBD1. The CDR3 is made up of 14 amino acids. The ends lost 7 bases at V and 0 bases at J; junction bases unmatched: 4. Germline V gene lookup returns CDR1 LNHDA and CDR2 SQIVND (reference sequence). The CDR3 nucleotides read TGTGCCAGTAACCGGGACAGGTACCAAGAGACCCAGTACTTC. It codes for CASNRDRYQETQYF.

This rearrangement joins TRBV13 to TRBJ1-4; D gene unclear. V lost 3 bases and J lost 2, with 7 bases in between. Germline V gene data show CDR1 as PRHDT and CDR2 as FYEKMQ (reference sequence). The CDR3 is made up of 14 amino acids. CDR3 loop: CASSLARTNEKLFF. CDR3 bases: TGTGCCAGCAGCTTGGCGAGGACTAATGAAAAACTGTTTTTT.

The rearrangement links TRBV18 to TRBJ2-3, with D perhaps matching TRBD2 (6 bases). V lost 2 bases and J 7 bases, leaving 19 bases between the germline ends. CDR1 is KGHSH and CDR2 is LQKENI in the germline V gene. The CDR3 sequence is 16 residues long. CDR3 loop: CASSPIRREKGNTQYF. CDR3 sequence (DNA): TGTGCCAGCTCACCAATACGGCGGGAAAAAGGGAATACGCAGTATTTT.

V gene TRBV27 combines with J gene TRBJ1-2; TRBD1 matches at 7 bases. In germline, CDR1 is MNHEY, CDR2 SMNVEV (reference sequence). The ends lost 9 bases at V and 5 bases at J; junction bases unmatched: 3. The CDR3 runs to 11 residues. CDR3 region: CASKTGYGYTF. The CDR3 DNA reads TGTGCCAGTAAGACAGGGTATGGCTACACCTTC.

Regarding this clone: The same CDR3 is also encoded by other DNA sequences in this sample. The chain is built from TRBV3-1 (or the pseudogene TRBV3-2) and TRBJ2-7; 9 nucleotides match TRBD2. The CDR3 loop spans 21 amino acids. Germline assignment: CDR1 LGHDT and CDR2 YNNKEL (reference sequence). V lost 0 bases to trimming and J lost 2 bases; unmatched junction nucleotides: 20. The CDR3 loop reads CASSQDSGIGRGGPNPYEQYF. CDR3 DNA sequence: TGTGCCAGCAGCCAAGACTCGGGGATTGGGCGGGGGGGCCCGAACCCCTACGAGCAGTACTTC.

This chain joins TRBV30 and TRBJ2-7; 9 nucleotides match TRBD1. The germline V gene has CDR1 GTSNPN and CDR2 SVGIG (reference sequence). The CDR3 extends over 14 amino acids. The trim removed 3 bases at V and 0 bases at J, leaving 3 bases unmatched. Here the CDR3 DNA reads TGTGCCTGGAGGGACAGGGGCAGCTCCTACGAGCAGTACTTC. This encodes CAWRDRGSSYEQYF.

The rearrangement uses TRBV7-9 and TRBJ1-2; D remains ambiguous. Trimming shortened V by 4 bases and J by 6 bases, and 12 bases separated the two germline ends. The CDR3 has 13 residues. Germline V gives CDR1 SEHNR, CDR2 FQNEAQ (reference sequence). CDR3 amino acids: CASSSAAGNGYTF. The DNA for the CDR3 is TGTGCCAGCAGCTCAGCGGCGGGGAATGGCTACACCTTC.

V gene TRBV5-1 combines with J gene TRBJ2-2; D remains ambiguous. The germline gives CDR1 SGHRS, CDR2 YFSETQ. CDR3 size: 14 residues. Trimming took off 0 bases at V and 3 bases at J, with 6 bases between the two ends. CDR3: CASSLAEYTGELFF. CDR3 coding DNA: TGCGCCAGCAGCTTGGCCGAGTACACCGGGGAGCTGTTTTTT. Full variable domain (outside the CDR3, taken from reference TRBV5-1 and TRBJ2-2): KAGVTQTPRYLIKTRGQQVTLSCSPISGHRSVSWYQQTPGQGLQFLFEYFSETQRNKGNFPGRFSGRQFSNSRSEMNVSTLELGDSALYLCASSLAEYTGELFFGEGSRLTVL.

This clone has more than one count but fewer than ten. This chain links TRBV7-3 with TRBJ2-3; D may be TRBD2 (6 bases). V lost 2 bases and J lost 4, with 10 bases in between. This CDR3 contains 14 residues. CDR1 is SGHTA and CDR2 is FQGTGA in the germline V gene. For the CDR3, the DNA is TGTGCCAGCAGCTTAGCGGGGAACCCAGATACGCAGTATTTT. Encoded protein: CASSLAGNPDTQYF.

V is TRBV13 and J is TRBJ2-2, with 8 bases identical to TRBD1. The junction had 4 bases not matched to a gene; V was cut back by 1 base and J by 3 bases. The CDR3 is 16 residues long. Per the germline V gene, CDR1 is PRHDT and CDR2 is FYEKMQ (reference sequence). As DNA, the CDR3 is TGTGCCAGCAGCTTAGTAGGACAGGGTTACACCGGGGAGCTGTTTTTT. Translation gives CASSLVGQGYTGELFF. Supplemented by reference TRBV13 and TRBJ2-2, the full variable domain reads AAGVIQSPRHLIKEKRETATLKCYPIPRHDTVYWYQQGPGQDPQFLISFYEKMQSDKGSIPDRFSAQQFSDYHSELNMSSLELGDSALYFCASSLVGQGYTGELFFGEGSRLTVL.

This sequence joins TRBV18 and TRBJ2-1, with 10 bases fitting TRBD2. V lost 8 bases, J lost 5 bases, and 6 bases stayed unmatched. Germline CDR1 reads KGHSH; CDR2 reads LQKENI. The CDR3 length is 14 residues. CDR3 sequence: CASLLLAGDNEQFF. CDR3 nucleotides: TGTGCCAGCCTACTCCTAGCGGGGGACAATGAGCAGTTCTTC.

The chain recombines TRBV7-2 with TRBJ1-6; TRBD1 matches at 10 bases. V lost 5 bases, J lost 6 bases, and 4 bases stayed unmatched. This CDR3 has 15 residues. CDR1 and CDR2 from the germline V gene are SGHTA and FQGNSA. Here the CDR3 DNA reads TGTGCCAGCAGCCTAGGGACAGGGGCTAATTCACCCCTCCACTTT. The encoded protein is CASSLGTGANSPLHF.

The J gene is TRBJ2-7, the V gene TRBV11-2; TRBD2 aligns across 8 bases. Germline CDR1 and CDR2: SGHAT and FQNNGV. V lost 5 bases, J lost 9 bases, and 9 bases stayed unmatched. The CDR3 consists of 13 residues. CDR3 nucleotides: TGTGCCAGCAGCATAACCGGGAGGGAGGGGCAGTACTTC. This translates into CASSITGREGQYF.

The chain has TRBV6-6 and TRBJ1-1; D remains unclear. Trimming removed 0 bases from V and 5 bases from J, with 10 bases in between. CDR1 and CDR2 (germline): MNHNY, SVGAGI (reference sequence). The CDR3 is 14 amino acids. As DNA, the CDR3 is TGTGCCAGCAGTTACTCGGCGAGGGAGACTGAAGCTTTCTTT. It translates to CASSYSARETEAFF.

The J gene is TRBJ2-5, the V gene TRBV25-1, with a possible D match to TRBD1 (5 bases). Germline V gene lookup returns CDR1 MGHDK and CDR2 SYGVNS. Trimming took 3 bases from V and 0 from J, leaving 8 bases between them. The CDR3 is 14 residues long. The CDR3: CASSEGPYQETQYF. The CDR3 nucleotides read TGTGCCAGCAGTGAGGGGCCTTACCAAGAGACCCAGTACTTC.

A single count supports this clone. This rearrangement joins TRBV6-5 to TRBJ2-1, with 9 bases fitting TRBD1. Losses at the gene ends were 6 bases for V and 4 bases for J; bases not matched to a gene: 7. Germline loops: CDR1 MNHEY, CDR2 SVGAGI. The CDR3 spans 15 residues. In DNA, the CDR3 is TGTGCCAGCAGATCCGACAGGGGGTCATACAATGAGCAGTTCTTC. Translated, it gives CASRSDRGSYNEQFF.

J is TRBJ1-1 and V is TRBV3-1 (or the pseudogene TRBV3-2), with 9 bases aligning to TRBD1. This CDR3 is 17 amino acids long. Germline CDR1 is LGHDT and CDR2 is YNNKEL (reference sequence). Trimming took 2 bases from V and 4 from J; bases not matched to a gene: 11. The CDR3 nucleotides read TGTGCCAGCAGCCAAATGAATGTGGGACAGGGCATCACTGAAGCTTTCTTT. Protein sequence: CASSQMNVGQGITEAFF.